This T cell receptor beta chain originates from a study of chemoradiotherapy in HPV16-positive cancers. In germline, CDR1 is MNHEY, CDR2 SVGAGI. This CDR3 contains 10 residues. Trimming pared 6 bases from V and 4 bases from J, leaving 1 base between. The method was immunoSEQ multiplex PCR; TCRdb's version includes in-frame clones alone and lacks a portion of them. The data hold 30,000 to 45,000 clones, with about 82% observed a single time. Repeated repertoire sampling spanned the course of chemoradiotherapy. Findings of the study overall: Functional assays defining HPV-specific T cells used only a couple of HPV16-positive patients. Candidate HPV-specific clones and E7-related TCR motifs grew in tumor during treatment. For HPV16-positive patients, expanding HPV-responsive T cells associated with longer recurrence-free survival.

For this clone: The antigen is undetermined.

The sequenced sample was blood, obtained from a patient who underwent chemoradiotherapy. This sequence was found in a human donor with HPV-associated anogenital cancer. The chain recombines TRBV6-5 with TRBJ1-5; D remains unclear. The CDR3 here is CASRNQPQHF. For the CDR3, the DNA is TGTGCCAGCAGGAATCAGCCCCAGCATTTT.